This TCR beta chain came from a study of shared clonotypes between healthy human individuals. Study-wide findings and caveats: Estimated richness values were generally larger in naive subsets than in memory subsets.

Profiled with immunoSEQ multiplex PCR; TCRdb holds only in-frame clones, not every one. This sample carries about 510,000 clones, 90% to 96% of them seen once, and the ten largest clones take about 0.064%. Splitting of CD4+ cells produced CD45RA+ naive and CD45RA-negative memory subsets. About this clone itself: Its target is not known.

The germline gives CDR1 SGHAT, CDR2 FQNNGV. Trimming took 1 base from V and 1 from J, leaving 8 bases between them. There are 14 residues in the CDR3. The genes are TRBV11-2 and TRBJ2-7, with D perhaps TRBD1 (5 bases). Specimen: naive CD4+ T cells sorted from blood. Subset defined: CD45RA+ positively selected. This receptor was taken from a woman aged 30 to 39 in good health. The CDR3 DNA follows: TGTGCCAGCAGCTTAGGACAGAATTCCTACGAGCAGTACTTC. Amino acids: CASSLGQNSYEQYF.